What follows are 16 T cell receptor beta chains derived from one specimen sequenced in a study of blood T cell repertoires in COVID-19. Some clones are missing from TCRdb's copy, which holds only in-frame ones; the method was immunoSEQ multiplex PCR. Found here are about 400,000 clones, around 87% of them singletons; the top ten hold 3%. The sequenced material came from peripheral blood. The origin of the receptors is a human donor in a cohort sampled during active COVID-19.

This chain links TRBV20-1 with TRBJ2-3; tentative D call: TRBD2 (6 bases). The V end was cut by 3 bases, the J end by 0 bases, with 13 bases between. This CDR3 is 15 amino acids long. CDR1 and CDR2 from the germline V gene are DFQATT and SNEGSKA (reference sequence). The CDR3 here is CSASTSLISTDTQYF. CDR3 in DNA: TGCAGTGCTAGTACTAGCTTGATTAGCACAGATACGCAGTATTTT.

The V and J genes are TRBV5-1 and TRBJ1-1; D gene uncertain. In germline, CDR1 is SGHRS, CDR2 YFSETQ. The CDR3 runs to 15 residues. V was cut by 1 base and J by 0 bases, with 10 bases left in between. As DNA, the CDR3 is TGCGCCAGCAGCTTGAATCGTAACATGAACACTGAAGCTTTCTTT. It translates to CASSLNRNMNTEAFF.

The chain carries TRBV3-1 (or the pseudogene TRBV3-2) and TRBJ2-2, with 7 bases matching TRBD1. In germline, CDR1 is LGHDT, CDR2 YNNKEL (reference sequence). Trimming cost V 2 bases and J 4 bases; bases outside gene matches: 7. The CDR3 length is 16 residues. In DNA form, the CDR3 reads TGTGCCAGCAGCCAAACCTTCCACAGGGGCACCGGGGAGCTGTTTTTT. This translates into CASSQTFHRGTGELFF.

The V call is TRBV28, the J call TRBJ2-5, with D maybe TRBD1 (6 bases). Germline loops: CDR1 MDHEN, CDR2 SYDVKM. This CDR3 comprises 12 residues. V shed 8 bases and J shed 2 bases, with 9 bases lying between them. The DNA for the CDR3 is TGTGCCAGCCAGGGGTCTCAAGAGACCCAGTACTTC. Protein product: CASQGSQETQYF.

This chain uses TRBV11-3 with TRBJ2-3, with 9 positions matching TRBD2. CDR3 length: 17 amino acids. V lost 2 bases, J lost 4 bases, and 10 bases stayed unmatched. Germline V gene lookup returns CDR1 SGHNT and CDR2 YENEEA. The CDR3 DNA reads TGTGCCAGCAGCTTACGGGTAGCGGGAGAGTCTGCAGATACGCAGTATTTT. Its translation is CASSLRVAGESADTQYF.

The J gene is TRBJ2-5, the V gene TRBV5-1, with D tentatively TRBD1 (6 bases). This CDR3 has 14 residues. Germline-derived CDR1 and CDR2 are SGHRS and YFSETQ. V was clipped by 3 bases and J by 0 bases, with 9 bases between them. CDR3 DNA sequence: TGCGCCAGCAGCTCAAGACAGGACCAAGAGACCCAGTACTTC. Translating gives CASSSRQDQETQYF.

The chain combines TRBV2 with TRBJ2-3; 8 bases align to TRBD2. The germline V gene has CDR1 SNHLY and CDR2 FYNNEI. CDR3 length: 15 residues. With V trimmed by 7 bases and J by 5 bases, 11 bases remained unmatched. The CDR3, as DNA: TGTGCCAGCATAGGTAGCGGGGTTGAAGGAGATACGCAGTATTTT. It specifies CASIGSGVEGDTQYF.

Turning to this clone: The same CDR3 can be traced to other DNA sequences in this sample. The chain employs TRBV20-1 and TRBJ2-5; TRBD2 is a possible D gene (5 bases). The V and J ends lost 4 bases and 4 bases respectively, with 7 bases between them. CDR3 length: 11 amino acids. The V gene's germline CDR1 is DFQATT and CDR2 SNEGSKA (reference sequence). Here the CDR3 DNA reads TGCAGTGCTATAGGAGGAGAGACCCAGTACTTC. Translation: CSAIGGETQYF.

In regard to this clone: The junction and the germline gene differ at one end; a read error may be behind it. The genes are TRBV2 and TRBJ1-3; D is unclear. Germline lookup yields CDR1 SNHLY and CDR2 FYNNEI. The CDR3 totals 14 residues. The CDR3 spells CASREGQEGNTIYF. CDR3 nucleotide sequence: TGTGCCAGCAGGGAAGGGCAAGAAGGAAACACCATATATTTT.

The chain has TRBV28 and TRBJ2-7, with 8 nucleotides matching TRBD1. The CDR3 loop spans 16 amino acids. Germline V gene sequence: CDR1 MDHEN, CDR2 SYDVKM. Trimming removed 4 bases from V and 0 bases from J; junction bases left unmatched: 8. The CDR3 DNA reads TGTGCCAGCAGTTCCCTGGGACAGGCGAGCTCCTACGAGCAGTACTTC. Residues: CASSSLGQASSYEQYF.

The chain employs TRBV5-1 and TRBJ1-2; TRBD1 aligns across 12 bases. V shed 4 bases and J 8 bases; nucleotides not matched to a gene: 6. The germline CDR1 and CDR2 sequences are SGHRS and YFSETQ. This CDR3 has 14 residues. The CDR3 loop is CASSGGQGAEGYTF. In DNA, the CDR3 is TGCGCCAGCAGCGGGGGACAGGGGGCGGAAGGCTACACCTTC. Using reference TRBV5-1 and TRBJ1-2 for the parts outside the CDR3, the full variable domain is KAGVTQTPRYLIKTRGQQVTLSCSPISGHRSVSWYQQTPGQGLQFLFEYFSETQRNKGNFPGRFSGRQFSNSRSEMNVSTLELGDSALYLCASSGGQGAEGYTFGSGTRLTVV.

The chain couples TRBV6-5 to TRBJ2-4; 9 nucleotides align to TRBD1. CDR3 size: 14 residues. Germline CDR1 and CDR2: MNHEY and SVGAGI. After removal of 2 bases from V and 8 bases from J, the junction contained 4 bases not matched to a gene. The CDR3 region has the DNA TGTGCCAGCAGTTACACTGGGACAGGGTACATTCAGTACTTC. It codes for CASSYTGTGYIQYF.

This clone was seen only once. The V gene is TRBV6-5, the J gene TRBJ1-1; the D is unclear. The germline V gene encodes CDR1 MNHEY and CDR2 SVGAGI. V lost 4 bases and J lost 2, with 11 bases in between. This CDR3 has 14 residues. CDR3 DNA: TGTGCCAGCAGTTCCGAAACTGATAACACTGAAGCTTTCTTT. Translating it yields CASSSETDNTEAFF.

The rearrangement joins TRBV3-1 (or the pseudogene TRBV3-2) to TRBJ2-7; D remains unclear. CDR3 length: 14 residues. Per germline, CDR1 LGHDT and CDR2 YNNKEL (reference sequence). Trimming removed 1 base at V and 2 bases at J, with 9 bases between. In DNA form, the CDR3 reads TGTGCCAGCAGCCAAGCCCTCGTCGCCTACGAGCAGTACTTC. It yields the protein CASSQALVAYEQYF.

V usage is TRBV27 and J usage is TRBJ1-2; a possible D gene is TRBD1 (5 bases). Germline V gene lookup returns CDR1 MNHEY and CDR2 SMNVEV (reference sequence). Trimming removed 2 bases from V and 5 bases from J, with 15 bases in between. The CDR3 has 15 residues. The CDR3: CASSLSEAGLYGYTF. The DNA for the CDR3 is TGTGCCAGCAGTTTAAGTGAGGCAGGGTTGTATGGCTACACCTTC.

The table lists this clone with a few counts. The gene calls are TRBV11-3 and TRBJ2-5, with 8 bases fitting TRBD1. CDR3 length: 14 amino acids. Germline V lookup: CDR1 SGHNT, CDR2 YENEEA. V lost 5 bases, J lost 4 bases, and 6 bases stayed unmatched. The CDR3 nucleotides are TGTGCCAGCAGCCGAGACAGGGGCACAGAGACCCAGTACTTC. Its protein product is CASSRDRGTETQYF.